The present entry profiles one TCR beta chain with its context. As yet, its antigen is unknown. These data are taken from a study of T cell repertoires in ileal Crohn's disease. Looking at the study overall: All patients had surgery for stricturing (about 60%) or penetrating (about 40%) disease. Study-wide results and caveats: Compared with non-smokers, active smokers at surgery showed more clonal expansions.

Patients were adults with ileal or ileocolonic Crohn's disease needing resection. Looked up from germline, CDR1 is MNHNS and CDR2 is SASEGT. The CDR3 is made up of 12 amino acids. V dropped 4 bases and J dropped 2 bases, with 4 bases sitting between them. Each sample's TCRB immunosequencing used 450 to 650 nanograms of biopsy DNA. Sequenced by immunoSEQ multiplex PCR; TCRdb stores in-frame clones only, minus some. This repertoire shows around 4,500 clones, roughly 71% found once; its top ten account for roughly 16%. The clonotype comes from an adult with Crohn's disease. The chain joins TRBV6-1 to TRBJ2-3; D not resolved. Source material: ileal tissue. CDR3 residues: CASSVYTDTQYF. CDR3 nucleotide sequence: TGTGCCAGCAGTGTTTACACAGATACGCAGTATTTT.